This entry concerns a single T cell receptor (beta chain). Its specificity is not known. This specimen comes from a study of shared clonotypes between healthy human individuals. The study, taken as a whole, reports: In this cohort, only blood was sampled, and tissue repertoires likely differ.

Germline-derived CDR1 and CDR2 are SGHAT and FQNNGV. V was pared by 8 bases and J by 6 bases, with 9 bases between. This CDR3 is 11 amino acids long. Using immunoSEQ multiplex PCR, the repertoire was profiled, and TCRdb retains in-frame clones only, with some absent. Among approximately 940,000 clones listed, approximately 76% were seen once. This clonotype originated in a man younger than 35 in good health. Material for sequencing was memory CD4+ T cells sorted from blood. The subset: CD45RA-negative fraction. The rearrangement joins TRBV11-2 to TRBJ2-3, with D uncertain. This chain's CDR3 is CASEFSDTQYF. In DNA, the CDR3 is TGTGCCAGCGAATTTTCTGATACGCAGTATTTT.